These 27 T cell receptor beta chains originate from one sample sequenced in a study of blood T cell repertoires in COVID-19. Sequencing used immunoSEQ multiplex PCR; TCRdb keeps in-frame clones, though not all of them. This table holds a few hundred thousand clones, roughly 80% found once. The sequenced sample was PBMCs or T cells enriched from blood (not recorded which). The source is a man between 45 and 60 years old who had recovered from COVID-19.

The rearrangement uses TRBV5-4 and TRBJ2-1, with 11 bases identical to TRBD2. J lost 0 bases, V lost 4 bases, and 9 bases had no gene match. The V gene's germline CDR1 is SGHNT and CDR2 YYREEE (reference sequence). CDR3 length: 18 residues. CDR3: CASSGGTSGKSSYNEQFF. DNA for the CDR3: TGTGCCAGCAGCGGTGGGACTAGCGGCAAGAGCTCCTACAATGAGCAGTTCTTC.

The CDR3 DNA reads as TGCGCCAGCAGTGATAGACTAGCGATCCAAGAGACCCAGTACTTC. Residues: CASSDRLAIQETQYF. This rearrangement joins TRBV10-2 to TRBJ2-5, with 8 bases aligning to TRBD2. The germline gives CDR1 WSHSY, CDR2 SAAADI. The CDR3 totals 15 residues. Trimming cost V 3 bases and J 1 base; bases outside gene matches: 4.

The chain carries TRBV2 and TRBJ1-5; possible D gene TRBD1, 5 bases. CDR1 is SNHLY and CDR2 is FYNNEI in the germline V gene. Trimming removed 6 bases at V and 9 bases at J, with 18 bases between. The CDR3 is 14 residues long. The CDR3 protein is CASRDQGSLSPQHF. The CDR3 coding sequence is TGTGCCAGCAGGGACCAGGGCTCCCTTTCGCCCCAGCATTTT.

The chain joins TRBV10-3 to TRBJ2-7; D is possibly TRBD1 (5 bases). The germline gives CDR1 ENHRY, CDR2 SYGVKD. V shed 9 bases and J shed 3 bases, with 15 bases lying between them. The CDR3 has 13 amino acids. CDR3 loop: CAIQGATGYEQYF. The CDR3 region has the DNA TGTGCCATACAAGGGGCTACTGGCTACGAGCAGTACTTC.

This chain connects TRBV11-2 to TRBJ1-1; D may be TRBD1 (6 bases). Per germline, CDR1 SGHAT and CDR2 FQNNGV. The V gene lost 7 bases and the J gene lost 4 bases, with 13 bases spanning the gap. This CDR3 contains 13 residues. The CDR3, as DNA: TGTGCCAGCATCGAGGGGGTGGGCACTGAAGCTTTCTTT. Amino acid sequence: CASIEGVGTEAFF.

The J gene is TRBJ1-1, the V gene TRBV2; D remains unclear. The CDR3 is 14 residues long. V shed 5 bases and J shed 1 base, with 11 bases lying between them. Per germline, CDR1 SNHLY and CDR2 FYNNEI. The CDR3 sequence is CASSSTVTNTEAFF. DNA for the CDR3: TGTGCCAGCAGTTCGACTGTGACGAACACTGAAGCTTTCTTT.

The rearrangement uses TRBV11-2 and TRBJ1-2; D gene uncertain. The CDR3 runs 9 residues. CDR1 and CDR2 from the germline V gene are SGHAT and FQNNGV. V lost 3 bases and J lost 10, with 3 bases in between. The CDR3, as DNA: TGTGCCAGCAGCTTCAACTACACCTTC. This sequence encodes CASSFNYTF.

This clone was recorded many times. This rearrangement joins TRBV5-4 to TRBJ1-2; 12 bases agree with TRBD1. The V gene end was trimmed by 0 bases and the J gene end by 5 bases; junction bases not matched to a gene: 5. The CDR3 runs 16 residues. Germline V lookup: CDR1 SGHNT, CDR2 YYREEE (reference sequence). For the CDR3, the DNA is TGTGCCAGCAGCTTGGAAGGGACAGGGGGCGCTTATGGCTACACCTTC. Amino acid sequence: CASSLEGTGGAYGYTF.

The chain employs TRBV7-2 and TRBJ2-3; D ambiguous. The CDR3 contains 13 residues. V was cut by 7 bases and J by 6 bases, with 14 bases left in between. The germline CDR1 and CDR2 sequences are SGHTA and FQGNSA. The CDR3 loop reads CASNKDTWDTQYF. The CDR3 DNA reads TGTGCCAGCAATAAAGACACATGGGATACGCAGTATTTT.

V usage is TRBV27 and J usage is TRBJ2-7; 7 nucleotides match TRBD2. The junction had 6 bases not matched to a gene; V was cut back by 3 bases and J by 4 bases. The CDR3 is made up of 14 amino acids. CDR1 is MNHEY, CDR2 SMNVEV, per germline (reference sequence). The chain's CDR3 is CASSFRDYGYEQYF. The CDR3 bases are TGTGCCAGCAGTTTCCGGGACTACGGGTACGAGCAGTACTTC.

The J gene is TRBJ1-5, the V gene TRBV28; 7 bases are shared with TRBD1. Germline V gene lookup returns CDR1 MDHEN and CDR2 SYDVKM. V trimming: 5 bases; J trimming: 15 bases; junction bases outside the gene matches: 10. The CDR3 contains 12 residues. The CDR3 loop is CASSLTGEVGHF. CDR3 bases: TGTGCCAGCAGTCTCACAGGGGAGGTTGGGCATTTT.

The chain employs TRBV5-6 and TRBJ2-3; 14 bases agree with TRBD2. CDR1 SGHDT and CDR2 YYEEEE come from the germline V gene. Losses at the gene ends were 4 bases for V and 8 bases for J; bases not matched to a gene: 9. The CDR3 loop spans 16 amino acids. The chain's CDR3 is CASSPRTSGRRGTQYF. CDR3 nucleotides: TGTGCCAGCAGCCCCAGGACTAGCGGGAGGAGGGGTACGCAGTATTTT.

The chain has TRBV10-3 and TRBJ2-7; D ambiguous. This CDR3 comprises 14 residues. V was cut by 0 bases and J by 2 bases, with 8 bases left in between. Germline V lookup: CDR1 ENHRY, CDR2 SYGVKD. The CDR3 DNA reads TGTGCCATCAGTGAGTCCTCAGGTCCCTACGAGCAGTACTTC. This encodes CAISESSGPYEQYF.

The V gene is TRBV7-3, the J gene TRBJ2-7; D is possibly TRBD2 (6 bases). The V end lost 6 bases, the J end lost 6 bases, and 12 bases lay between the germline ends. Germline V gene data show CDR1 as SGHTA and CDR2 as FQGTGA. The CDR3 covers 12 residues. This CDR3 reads CASSPLGGEQYF. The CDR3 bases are TGTGCCAGCAGTCCCCTGGGGGGCGAGCAGTACTTC.

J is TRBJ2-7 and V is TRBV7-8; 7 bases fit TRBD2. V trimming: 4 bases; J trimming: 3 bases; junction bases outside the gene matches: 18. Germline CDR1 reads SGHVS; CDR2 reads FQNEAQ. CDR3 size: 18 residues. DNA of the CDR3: TGTGCCAGCAGCTATAGGGGAAATCGGCGGGGGAAAGGCTACGAGCAGTACTTC. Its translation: CASSYRGNRRGKGYEQYF.

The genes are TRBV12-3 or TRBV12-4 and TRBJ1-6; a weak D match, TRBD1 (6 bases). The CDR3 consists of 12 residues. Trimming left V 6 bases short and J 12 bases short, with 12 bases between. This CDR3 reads CASRLPGQPLHF. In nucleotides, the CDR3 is TGTGCCAGCAGGCTTCCGGGACAACCCCTCCACTTT.

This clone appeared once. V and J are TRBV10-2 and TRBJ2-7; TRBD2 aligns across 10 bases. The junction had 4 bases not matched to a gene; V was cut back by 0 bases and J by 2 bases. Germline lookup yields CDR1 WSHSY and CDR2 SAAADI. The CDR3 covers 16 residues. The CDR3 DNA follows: TGCGCCAGCAGTGAGTCGCGGCTAGCGGGAGCCTACGAGCAGTACTTC. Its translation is CASSESRLAGAYEQYF.

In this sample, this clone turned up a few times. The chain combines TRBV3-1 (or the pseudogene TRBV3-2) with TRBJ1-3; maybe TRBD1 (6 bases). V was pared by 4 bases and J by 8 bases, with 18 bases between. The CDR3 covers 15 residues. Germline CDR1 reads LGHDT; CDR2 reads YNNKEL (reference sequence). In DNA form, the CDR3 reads TGTGCCAGCAGCCTAATACCGGACAGTCGGCACACCATATATTTT. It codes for CASSLIPDSRHTIYF.

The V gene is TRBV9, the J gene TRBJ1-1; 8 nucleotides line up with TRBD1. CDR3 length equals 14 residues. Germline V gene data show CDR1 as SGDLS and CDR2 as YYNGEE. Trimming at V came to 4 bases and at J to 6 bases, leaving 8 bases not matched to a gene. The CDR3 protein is CASSPEIRGPEAFF. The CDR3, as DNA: TGTGCCAGCAGCCCAGAGATCAGGGGGCCTGAAGCTTTCTTT. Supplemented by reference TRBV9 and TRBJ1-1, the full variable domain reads DSGVTQTPKHLITATGQRVTLRCSPRSGDLSVYWYQQSLDQGLQFLIQYYNGEERAKGNILERFSAQQFPDLHSELNLSSLELGDSALYFCASSPEIRGPEAFFGQGTRLTVV.

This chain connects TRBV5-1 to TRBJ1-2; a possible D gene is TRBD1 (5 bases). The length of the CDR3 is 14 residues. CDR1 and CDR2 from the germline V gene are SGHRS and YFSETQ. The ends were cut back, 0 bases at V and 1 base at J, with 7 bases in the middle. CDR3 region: CASSLEGNNYGYTF. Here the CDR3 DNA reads TGCGCCAGCAGCTTGGAGGGGAATAACTATGGCTACACCTTC.

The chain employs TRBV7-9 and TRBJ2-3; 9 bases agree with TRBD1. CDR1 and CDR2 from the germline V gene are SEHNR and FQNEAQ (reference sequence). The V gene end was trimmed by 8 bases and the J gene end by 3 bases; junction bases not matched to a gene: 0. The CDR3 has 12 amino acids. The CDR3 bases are TGTGCCAGCGGGACAGGGACAGATACGCAGTATTTT. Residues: CASGTGTDTQYF.

In DNA, the CDR3 is TGTGCCAGCAGCCCGGGGGGGCCTAGCACCGGGGAGCTGTTTTTT. Protein: CASSPGGPSTGELFF. The chain employs TRBV5-4 and TRBJ2-2, with 8 bases that match TRBD2. The CDR3 is made up of 15 amino acids. CDR1 and CDR2 from the germline V gene are SGHNT and YYREEE (reference sequence). V shed 4 bases, J shed 4 bases, and the junction held 6 bases outside the gene matches.

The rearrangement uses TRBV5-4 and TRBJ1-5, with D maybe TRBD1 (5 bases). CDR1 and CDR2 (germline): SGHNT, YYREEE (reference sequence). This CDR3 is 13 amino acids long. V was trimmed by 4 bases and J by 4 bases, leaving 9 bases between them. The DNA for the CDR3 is TGTGCCAGCAGCCCTGACAGAAATCAGCCCCAGCATTTT. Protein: CASSPDRNQPQHF.

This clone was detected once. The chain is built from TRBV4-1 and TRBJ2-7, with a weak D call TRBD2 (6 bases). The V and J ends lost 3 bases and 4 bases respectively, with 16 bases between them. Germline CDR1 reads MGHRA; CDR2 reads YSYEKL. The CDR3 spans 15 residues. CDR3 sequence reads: CASSQAGTAVYEQYF. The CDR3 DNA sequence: TGCGCCAGCAGCCAGGCCGGGACTGCGGTTTACGAGCAGTACTTC.

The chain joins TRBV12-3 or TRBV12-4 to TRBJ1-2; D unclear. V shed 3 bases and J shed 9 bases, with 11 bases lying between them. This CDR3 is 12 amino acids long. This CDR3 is CASSFGEVSYTF. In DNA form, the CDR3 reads TGTGCCAGCAGTTTCGGGGAAGTAAGCTACACCTTC.

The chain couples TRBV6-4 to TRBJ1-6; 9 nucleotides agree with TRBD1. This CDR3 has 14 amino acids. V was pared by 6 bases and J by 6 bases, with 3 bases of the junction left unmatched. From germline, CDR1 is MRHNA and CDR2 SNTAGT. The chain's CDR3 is CASRGQGSNSPLHF. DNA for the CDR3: TGTGCCAGCAGGGGACAGGGATCTAATTCACCCCTCCACTTT.

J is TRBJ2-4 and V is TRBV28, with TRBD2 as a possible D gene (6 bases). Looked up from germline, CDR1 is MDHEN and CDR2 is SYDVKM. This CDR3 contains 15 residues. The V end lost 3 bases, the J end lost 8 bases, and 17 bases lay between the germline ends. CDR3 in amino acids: CASSFGVAGQDIQYF. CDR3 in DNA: TGTGCCAGCAGTTTCGGAGTTGCGGGGCAGGACATTCAGTACTTC.